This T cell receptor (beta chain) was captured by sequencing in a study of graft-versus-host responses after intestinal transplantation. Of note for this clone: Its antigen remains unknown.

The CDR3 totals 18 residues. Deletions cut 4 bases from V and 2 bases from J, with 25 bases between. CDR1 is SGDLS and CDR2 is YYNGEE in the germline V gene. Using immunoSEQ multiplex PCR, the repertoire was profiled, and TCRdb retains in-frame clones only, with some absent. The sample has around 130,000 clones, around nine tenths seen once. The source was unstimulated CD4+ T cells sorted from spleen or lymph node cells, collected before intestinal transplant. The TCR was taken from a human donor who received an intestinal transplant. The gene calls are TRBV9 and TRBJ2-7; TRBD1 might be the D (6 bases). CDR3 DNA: TGTGCCAGCAGCCCTCCCGGGACAATCATAGGGATTACCTACGAGCAGTACTTC. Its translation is CASSPPGTIIGITYEQYF.